The sequence of this TCR beta chain was determined in a study of blood T cell repertoires in COVID-19. Overall study context: The origin of the acute and convalescent COVID-19 samples was the United States, Italy and Spain. Sample material is recorded as cDNA or gDNA derived from T cells, B-cell-depleted T cells, or PBMCs.

CDR3 length: 17 residues. V lost 3 bases and J lost 6; bases outside the gene matches: 13. Germline V gives CDR1 SNHLY, CDR2 FYNNEI. Under the authors' procedure: From reference gene primer amplification, estimates of nucleated cell counts were derived. Sequenced by immunoSEQ multiplex PCR; TCRdb stores in-frame clones only, minus some. V and J calls and clone size are as listed in that table; D and trimming were resolved from the DNA. This sample has 350,000 to 550,000 clones, with around 88% found just once. The sequenced sample consisted of peripheral blood. The clonotype was recovered from a woman between 25 and 40 years old with acute or convalescent COVID-19. The chain combines TRBV2 with TRBJ1-5; 8 bases map to TRBD1. The CDR3 bases are TGTGCCAGCAGTGATACCCCGGACAGGGCCCGACCTCAGCCCCAGCATTTT. Its protein product is CASSDTPDRARPQPQHF.